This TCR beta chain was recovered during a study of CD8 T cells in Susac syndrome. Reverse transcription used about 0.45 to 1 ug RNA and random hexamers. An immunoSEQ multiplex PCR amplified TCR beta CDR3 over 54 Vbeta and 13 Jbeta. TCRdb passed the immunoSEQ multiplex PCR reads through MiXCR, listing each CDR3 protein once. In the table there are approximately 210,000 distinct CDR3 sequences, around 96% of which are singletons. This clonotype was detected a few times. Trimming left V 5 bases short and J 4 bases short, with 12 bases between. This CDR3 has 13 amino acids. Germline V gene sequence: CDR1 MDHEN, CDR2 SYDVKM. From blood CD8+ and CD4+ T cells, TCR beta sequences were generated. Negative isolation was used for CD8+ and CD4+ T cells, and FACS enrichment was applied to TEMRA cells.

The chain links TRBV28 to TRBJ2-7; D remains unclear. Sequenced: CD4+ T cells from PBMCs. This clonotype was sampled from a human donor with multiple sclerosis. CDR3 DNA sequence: TGTGCCAGCAGTCTCACGGGTTTGTACGAGCAGTACTTC. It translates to CASSLTGLYEQYF.